The T cell receptor beta chain described here comes from a study of regulatory T cells in long-lasting Graves disease (dated by TCRdb to the early 2020s). Regarding the complete study: Newly diagnosed Graves' disease patients had taken antithyroid drugs for less than 3 months. Patients with persistent Graves' disease were compared with patients with newly diagnosed Graves' disease using TCR sequencing and RNA sequencing of peripheral blood. The study took place in China and was registered as a clinical trial. A total of roughly 33 samples were covered by TCR sequencing, comprising approximately 13 persistent and around 20 newly diagnosed Graves' disease patients.

The CDR3 spans 18 residues, from the cysteine through the phenylalanine. The only DNA kept is the CDR3, 54 bases in frame from the first base. After removal of 5 bases from V and 6 bases from J, the junction retains 11 bases not matched to a gene. According to the germline V gene (reference sequence), CDR1 reads SEHNR and CDR2 reads FQNEAQ. What the authors observed across the whole study: The study examined only peripheral blood because the primary lesion, thyroid tissue, could not be accessed. As a limitation, the authors acknowledged that the small sample size may reduce accuracy. Compared with newly diagnosed patients, persistent Graves' disease patients had lower TCR Shannon entropy and fewer highly expanded clones, which suggests clonal expansion. Sequencing and analysis were limited to the TCR beta chain. TRBV28, TRBJ1-2 and TRBJ2-5 were preferentially used in persistent disease, while TRBV20-1 and TRBJ2-1 were favored in newly diagnosed disease. More public clonotypes were shared among persistent patients (roughly 3,000) than among newly diagnosed patients (966).

Libraries were made using multiplex PCR. The sequencing machine was an Illumina HiSeq 4000. iRepertoire HTBI primers and Arm-PCR amplification of CDR3 regions were used to construct TCR beta libraries. PCR products were gel purified before sequencing. Under the source paper's analysis protocol: Gene usage analysis of CDR3 amino acid clonotypes relied on the 60 or so TRBV and over 13 TRBJ segments identified across samples. Filtered high-quality paired reads were merged into contigs using COPE and FqMerger. BLAST was used to align contigs to IMGT TRBV, TRBD and TRBJ reference genes, and CDR3 was defined according to IMGT. Highly expanded clones were defined as clonotypes with a frequency above 0.1%. Repertoire diversity was measured by Shannon entropy, and V-J evenness by the Gini coefficient. A clonotype found in more than one individual was treated as public. Starting from the raw public reads, TCRdb applied fastp trimming at Q25, assembled clones with MiXCR and retained in-frame beta chains. For every CDR3 protein sequence, its rows merge into one entry that carries the most common genes and DNA. The V and J calls follow TCRdb's processing rather than the paper's. The sample table records 250,000 or so distinct CDR3 sequences; about 18% of these occur just once. Jointly, the top ten make up about 14% of the sample.

The time point label corresponds to: newly diagnosed GD, antithyroid drugs for less than 3 months. For both TCR sequencing and RNA sequencing, RNA was extracted from PBMCs in TRIzol. The diagnosis of Graves' disease was made according to American Thyroid Association guidelines. Patients were recruited from an endocrinology department in Xi'an, China. Each patient gave roughly 10 milliliters of peripheral blood, collected in an EDTA anticoagulant tube. Ficoll Paque Plus density gradient separation was used to isolate PBMCs, and no further T cell sorting was performed. An Agilent 2100 Bioanalyzer and agarose gel were used to check RNA quality, while a NanoDrop 2000 measured RNA concentration. This clonotype was recorded a few times. Its target antigen remains unknown. Per-nucleotide qualities are absent, and no much larger clonotype sits a single base away. Separately, the same data were catalogued under a study of T cells in Graves' hyperthyroidism and ophthalmopathy. The second study, in turn, reports: Graves' hyperthyroidism was defined as stable when no progression to ophthalmopathy occurred over 18 months of follow-up. Hyperthyroidism patients were aged 18 to 65 years and newly diagnosed, with disease duration of less than 2 months. Any patient with an uncontrolled infection, another autoimmune disease, pregnancy or lactation was excluded. Diagnoses were established on the basis of clinical symptoms, serum thyroxine and TRAb, thyroid ultrasound, and orbital computed tomography. The TCR CDR3 was subjected to a first round of RT-PCR using the HTBI primer set and the Qiagen OneStep RT-PCR kit. Most expanded thyroid clonotypes (frequency above 0.001) were also detected in blood, a finding suggesting that blood repertoires may reflect thyroid immune responses. Ophthalmopathy was separated from stable hyperthyroidism by a 13 V-J signature model, with approximately 89% sensitivity and about 81% specificity obtained in cross-validation and 80%/75% obtained in testing. During validation, the model predicted progression to ophthalmopathy a median of around 6 months ahead of onset, with more than 60% sensitivity and around 72% specificity. To identify distinguishing TCR V-J signatures, a discovery cohort of around 100 patients was used, comprising 40 to 45 with Graves' ophthalmopathy and some 60 with stable Graves' hyperthyroidism. Prospective prediction of ophthalmopathy was tested in an independent validation cohort consisting of 18 to 20 hyperthyroidism patients and 17 patients who later progressed to ophthalmopathy. For training and testing, the 100 or so patients in the discovery cohort were randomly divided in a 7:3 ratio. Thyroid tissue and blood T-cell repertoires from more than five Graves' hyperthyroidism patients were also compared in the study. After blood sampling, hyperthyroidism patients were treated with methimazole at a starting dose of 30 mg daily, and ophthalmopathy patients were treated with high-dose intravenous methylprednisolone. Libraries were constructed in a second round of multiplex PCR, after which size selection and purification were carried out. Libraries were sequenced paired-end with 100 bp reads on an Illumina HiSeq2000. SOAPnuke was used to process the raw data, with reads discarded if the reads contained adapters or uncalled bases, had a mean Phred below 15, or lacked an exact constant-primer or identifier match. COPE v1.2.5 was used to merge the high-quality paired reads, and each unique nucleotide sequence was defined as a clonotype. MiTCR v1.1 was used to align clonotypes to the IMGT TRBV, TRBD and TRBJ reference segments. The analysis included only V-J combinations with a frequency above 0.0001, which together covered approximately 99% of the repertoires. A TCS score was defined as the ratio of F50 (clonal expansion) to E x V (chaos), with BLOSUM62-based TCRdist applied between CDR3 peptides within each V-J. Welch's t-statistics and random forest reduced approximately 520 V-J features to about 13, which were used in a naive Bayes classifier (R e1071). No statistical method was used to set the sample size in advance, and investigators knew the group allocation. The paper reports TCR Vbeta CDR3 sequencing of roughly 140 peripheral blood samples: around 45 ophthalmopathy, roughly 80 hyperthyroidism and approximately 17 progressor patients.

The sequences come from peripheral blood mononuclear cells (PBMCs), collected at new diagnosis, from a patient treated with antithyroid drugs. This TCR came from a woman aged 25-40 years with Graves disease. Donor details come from another sample of the same person, matched by shared clones. Recombination joined TRBV7-9 with TRBJ2-1, with 15 middle bases fitting TRBD2. The sequence in DNA is TGTGCCAGCAGCCTCCGGACTAGCGGGGGGGCCCGGGGCAATGAGCAGTTCTTC. This gives the protein CASSLRTSGGARGNEQFF.